The clone carrying this TCR beta chain was picked up one time. The data were obtained in a study of shared clonotypes between healthy human individuals. Here immunoSEQ multiplex PCR was the method, and the copy in TCRdb shows in-frame clones only, minus some. This table has about 820,000 clones, about 92% appearing once. Naive CD8 cells lacked CD45RO, underwent positive selection for CCR7 and left out terminally differentiated effector memory CD45RA+ cells. This receptor was identified in a man aged 25 to 45 in good health. The sequencing input was naive CD8+ T cells sorted from blood.

The CDR3 region is CASSPSGGGGELFF. The CDR3, as DNA: TGTGCCAGCAGCCCTTCAGGGGGCGGCGGGGAGCTGTTTTTT. The rearrangement links TRBV7-8 to TRBJ2-2, with 8 bases matching TRBD1. The junction had 6 bases not matched to a gene; V was cut back by 5 bases and J by 7 bases. The germline CDR1 and CDR2 sequences are SGHVS and FQNEAQ. The CDR3 loop spans 14 amino acids.